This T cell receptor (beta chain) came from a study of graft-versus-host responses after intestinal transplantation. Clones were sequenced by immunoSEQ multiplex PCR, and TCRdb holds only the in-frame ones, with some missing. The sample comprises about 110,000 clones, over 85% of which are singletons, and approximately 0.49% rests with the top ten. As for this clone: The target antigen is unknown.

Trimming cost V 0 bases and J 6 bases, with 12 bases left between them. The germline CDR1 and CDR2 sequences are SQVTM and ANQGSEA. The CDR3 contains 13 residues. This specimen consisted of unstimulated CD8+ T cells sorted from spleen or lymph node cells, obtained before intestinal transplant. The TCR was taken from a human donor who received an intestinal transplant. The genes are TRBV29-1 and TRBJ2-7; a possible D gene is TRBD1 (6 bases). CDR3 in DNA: TGCAGCGTTGAAGATCAGGGGTGGAGCGAGCAGTACTTC. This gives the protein CSVEDQGWSEQYF.